This TCR beta chain was documented in a study of blood T cells in healthy people across ages. Together with a sample-barcoded 5' primer, a J-beta primer mix was included in a second PCR lasting about 6 to 11 cycles. One entry per CDR3 protein, called by TCRdb with MiXCR from the 5' RACE reads. The sample has approximately 770,000 distinct CDR3 sequences; more than 45% are singletons. V dropped 3 bases and J dropped 3 bases, with 12 bases sitting between them. The CDR3 runs 16 residues. Germline CDR1 reads LGHNA; CDR2 reads YNFKEQ. This chain uses TRBV4-2 with TRBJ1-6; D gene uncertain. The receptor was derived from a man between 25 and 39 years old in good health. Sequencing used blood. CDR3 residues: CASSHEKDRYNSPLHF. The CDR3 DNA follows: TGTGCCAGCAGCCATGAAAAGGACCGCTATAATTCACCCCTCCACTTT.